This TCR beta chain derives from a study of graft-versus-host responses after intestinal transplantation. Sequencing used immunoSEQ multiplex PCR; TCRdb keeps in-frame clones, though not all of them. This table holds about 85,000 clones, roughly 80% found once. The germline V gene encodes CDR1 KGHSH and CDR2 LQKENI. With 4 bases clipped from V and 1 base from J, the junction kept 9 bases outside the gene matches. The length of the CDR3 is 16 residues. As for this clone: The antigen remains unidentified.

This sequence joins TRBV18 and TRBJ1-1; 7 bases are a match to TRBD1. The source of this sequence is a human donor who received an intestinal transplant. Source: unstimulated CD4+ T cells sorted from spleen or lymph node cells, taken before intestinal transplant. CDR3 sequence reads: CASSQGAPSANTEAFF. DNA of the CDR3: TGTGCCAGCTCACAGGGGGCCCCGTCCGCGAACACTGAAGCTTTCTTT.